Below, 17 T cell receptor beta chains from the same sample are listed, as sequenced in a study of shared clonotypes between healthy human individuals. Terminally differentiated effector memory CD45RA+ cells were left out of the naive CD8 fraction, which was CD45RO-negative and positively selected for CCR7. Produced via immunoSEQ multiplex PCR; TCRdb's table is partial and in-frame only. The table records some 800,000 clones, approximately 92% of them present only once. Specimen: naive CD8+ T cells sorted from blood. These receptors were obtained from a man aged 25-45 years in good health.

The genes are TRBV12-2 and TRBJ2-1. TRBV12-2 is tagged as a pseudogene. This CDR3 is built from 14 residues. CDR3 in DNA: TGTGCAAGTCGCTCACCTATGAGGGGTAATGAGCAGTTCTTC. Its protein product is CASRSPMRGNEQFF.

V and J are TRBV28 and TRBJ2-1; TRBD2 is a possible D gene (6 bases). The CDR3 extends over 15 amino acids. Trimming took 10 bases from V and 0 from J, leaving 16 bases between them. Germline values: CDR1 MDHEN, CDR2 SYDVKM. CDR3 DNA: TGTGCCATCTCGGAGGGCTTTAGCTCCTACAATGAGCAGTTCTTC. Protein: CAISEGFSSYNEQFF.

With regard to this clone: The same CDR3 can be traced to other DNA sequences in this sample. The J gene is TRBJ1-1, the V gene TRBV25-1, with D tentatively TRBD1 (5 bases). The V and J ends lost 6 bases and 2 bases respectively, with 10 bases between them. The CDR3 totals 13 residues. Germline V CDR1 and CDR2: MGHDK, SYGVNS. The CDR3, as DNA: TGTGCCAGCAGCGCCACAGGTAACACTGAAGCTTTCTTT. Its translation: CASSATGNTEAFF.

On this clone: The sample holds other DNA sequences that translate to the same CDR3. The V gene is TRBV27, the J gene TRBJ2-1; no reliable D call. Germline assignment: CDR1 MNHEY and CDR2 SMNVEV (reference sequence). The germline V and J ends were trimmed by 6 bases and 0 bases, with 9 bases remaining between them. The CDR3 runs to 14 residues. CDR3 in DNA: TGTGCCAGCAGCCCCTCCAGCTCCTACAATGAGCAGTTCTTC. It translates to CASSPSSSYNEQFF.

The J gene is TRBJ2-3, the V gene TRBV7-9; weak D call: TRBD2 (5 bases). CDR1 and CDR2 (germline): SEHNR, FQNEAQ (reference sequence). The CDR3 sequence is 15 residues long. Trimming left V 5 bases short and J 3 bases short, with 15 bases between. The DNA for the CDR3 is TGTGCCAGCAGCGGGAGAGGGCTCGGAACAGATACGCAGTATTTT. This translates into CASSGRGLGTDTQYF.

CDR3 region: CASSIDLVGQGYEQYF. The DNA of the CDR3 is TGTGCCAGTAGTATAGATCTGGTCGGCCAGGGGTACGAGCAGTACTTC. V is TRBV19 and J is TRBJ2-7; weak D call: TRBD1 (6 bases). V shed 0 bases and J shed 4 bases, with 16 bases lying between them. This CDR3 is 16 amino acids long. From germline, CDR1 is LNHDA and CDR2 SQIVND (reference sequence).

The chain uses TRBV7-6 and TRBJ1-3; no clear D. V dropped 5 bases and J dropped 3 bases, with 11 bases sitting between them. This CDR3 is built from 14 residues. Germline CDR1 and CDR2: SGHVS and FNYEAQ. The CDR3 is CASSLEMDGNTIYF. The CDR3 DNA reads TGTGCCAGCAGCCTTGAGATGGATGGAAACACCATATATTTT.

The rearrangement uses TRBV2 and TRBJ2-1; D perhaps matches TRBD2 (5 bases). Germline V lookup: CDR1 SNHLY, CDR2 FYNNEI. The length of the CDR3 is 11 residues. V was shortened by 5 bases and J by 15 bases, with 14 bases between the two germline ends. The DNA for the CDR3 is TGTGCCAGCAGTTATAGCGCGGATCCGTTCTTC. Amino acid sequence: CASSYSADPFF.

The chain is built from TRBV14 and TRBJ2-1; TRBD2 matches at 13 bases. CDR1 SGHDN and CDR2 FVKESK come from the germline V gene. The CDR3 runs to 20 residues. Trimming took 6 bases from V and 4 from J; bases not matched to a gene: 18. This CDR3 is CASRRTDGLAGAQFYNEQFF. The CDR3 bases are TGTGCCAGCAGACGGACGGACGGACTAGCGGGAGCTCAGTTTTACAATGAGCAGTTCTTC.

The chain uses TRBV15 and TRBJ1-5, with no clear D. CDR3 length equals 12 residues. Between the trimmed V and J ends, which lost 6 bases and 5 bases, there was a span of 8 bases. Germline V gives CDR1 LNHNV, CDR2 YYDKDF (reference sequence). CDR3 DNA sequence: TGTGCCACCAGTACCGTGGATCAGCCCCAGCATTTT. Its translation is CATSTVDQPQHF.

The rearrangement joins TRBV19 to TRBJ2-1; possibly TRBD2 for D (6 bases). Trimming removed 8 bases at V and 0 bases at J, with 11 bases between. Germline V gene lookup returns CDR1 LNHDA and CDR2 SQIVND (reference sequence). This CDR3 comprises 14 residues. The CDR3 nucleotides are TGTGCCAGTGAGGCTAGCGACTCCTACAATGAGCAGTTCTTC. Translated, it gives CASEASDSYNEQFF.

The chain links TRBV6-1 to TRBJ2-5; 12 nucleotides agree with TRBD2. V gave up 3 bases and J gave up 7 bases; unmatched junction bases: 6. Germline loops: CDR1 MNHNS, CDR2 SASEGT. CDR3 length: 15 amino acids. Here the CDR3 DNA reads TGTGCCAGCAGTGACCGACTAGCGGGAGAGGTGACCCAGTACTTC. Translated: CASSDRLAGEVTQYF.

This clone was seen a single time. Other nucleotide sequences from this sample produce the same CDR3. The chain has TRBV27 and TRBJ1-1; unclear D gene. The germline V gene encodes CDR1 MNHEY and CDR2 SMNVEV (reference sequence). This CDR3 comprises 11 residues. Trimming cost V 2 bases and J 8 bases, with 6 bases left between them. The CDR3 is CASSLGEEAFF. The CDR3 DNA reads TGTGCCAGCAGTTTAGGAGAGGAAGCTTTCTTT.

This chain connects TRBV27 to TRBJ1-1; D may be TRBD1 (6 bases). The germline V and J ends were trimmed by 5 bases and 4 bases, with 17 bases remaining between them. There are 15 residues in the CDR3. In germline, CDR1 is MNHEY, CDR2 SMNVEV (reference sequence). The CDR3 is CASSTHRDGGTEAFF. CDR3 nucleotides: TGTGCCAGCAGTACTCACAGGGATGGTGGCACTGAAGCTTTCTTT.

The genes are TRBV7-2 and TRBJ1-1; D call uncertain. Germline values: CDR1 SGHTA, CDR2 FQGNSA. Trimming took off 5 bases at V and 2 bases at J, with 18 bases between the two ends. The CDR3 runs 16 residues. This chain's CDR3 is CASSDGRVALNTEAFF. For the CDR3, the DNA is TGTGCCAGCAGCGATGGCCGGGTGGCATTAAACACTGAAGCTTTCTTT.

This clone has just one count. This rearrangement joins TRBV13 to TRBJ2-2, with 8 nucleotides matching TRBD2. The germline gives CDR1 PRHDT, CDR2 FYEKMQ (reference sequence). This CDR3 region has 15 residues. V lost 2 bases and J lost 6; bases outside the gene matches: 5. The CDR3 loop reads CASSLLLAGAGELFF. CDR3 nucleotides: TGTGCCAGCAGCTTACTGCTAGCGGGCGCCGGGGAGCTGTTTTTT. Complete variable domain (other parts from reference TRBV13 and TRBJ2-2): AAGVIQSPRHLIKEKRETATLKCYPIPRHDTVYWYQQGPGQDPQFLISFYEKMQSDKGSIPDRFSAQQFSDYHSELNMSSLELGDSALYFCASSLLLAGAGELFFGEGSRLTVL.

The rearrangement links TRBV7-9 to TRBJ2-1; D not resolved. Germline CDR1 reads SEHNR; CDR2 reads FQNEAQ (reference sequence). Trimming stripped 3 bases from V and 3 bases from J, with 15 bases between. This CDR3 spans 16 amino acids. The CDR3 loop reads CASSLVPLQIYNEQFF. The CDR3 DNA follows: TGTGCCAGCAGCTTGGTACCACTTCAGATCTACAATGAGCAGTTCTTC.